This TCR beta chain emerged from a study of cytotoxic CD8 clonotypes in ibrutinib-treated CLL. Sequencing used immunoSEQ multiplex PCR; TCRdb keeps in-frame clones, though not all of them. The table shows some 150,000 clones, with 76% occurring only once. The CDR3 consists of 14 residues. Trimming cost V 1 base and J 6 bases, with 12 bases left between them. Germline CDR1 KGHSH, CDR2 LQKENI. The source is a human donor with chronic lymphocytic leukemia. The chain combines TRBV18 with TRBJ2-5; TRBD1 or TRBD2 may be the D gene (6 bases each). This sample comprised PBMCs, obtained after 24 months of ibrutinib treatment. For the CDR3, the DNA is TGTGCCAGCTCACCACTTAGGGGGAGGCAGACCCAGTACTTC. This sequence encodes CASSPLRGRQTQYF.